The 22 T cell receptor beta chains below come from one sample, sequenced in a study of OX40 agonist ivuxolimab in advanced cancers. Assay used: immunoSEQ multiplex PCR; TCRdb lists only in-frame clones, some missing. This sample yields approximately 50,000 clones, of which roughly 90% are seen a single time; under 10% belongs to the top ten. The sample in question was CD4+ or CD8+ T cells sorted from blood, obtained in a trial of the OX40 agonist ivuxolimab. The receptors were sampled from an adult with an advanced solid tumor such as melanoma, head and neck, liver or kidney cancer.

V usage is TRBV4-2 and J usage is TRBJ2-5; D is possibly TRBD2 (5 bases). The germline V gene encodes CDR1 LGHNA and CDR2 YNFKEQ. This CDR3 spans 18 amino acids. Trimming cost V 0 bases and J 5 bases, with 22 bases left between them. In nucleotides, the CDR3 is TGTGCCAGCAGCCAAGAACTTGCCGGAGGCCCTAGCTCGGAGACCCAGTACTTC. Translation: CASSQELAGGPSSETQYF.

The rearrangement uses TRBV7-9 and TRBJ1-1; 9 bases line up with TRBD1. Germline V gives CDR1 SEHNR, CDR2 FQNEAQ (reference sequence). Trimming removed 5 bases from V and 3 bases from J; junction bases left unmatched: 4. The CDR3 runs to 14 residues. For the CDR3, the DNA is TGTGCCAGCAGCGCCCGACAGGGGGACACTGAAGCTTTCTTT. Translated: CASSARQGDTEAFF.

The chain uses TRBV11-2 and TRBJ2-7, with TRBD2 matching 14 bases. Germline trimming cut 6 bases from V and 7 bases from J; bases unmatched to any gene: 5. CDR1 SGHAT and CDR2 FQNNGV come from the germline V gene. This CDR3 is 14 amino acids long. In DNA, the CDR3 is TGTGCCAGCAGGGGACTAGCGGGAGTACGAGAGCAGTACTTC. The encoded protein is CASRGLAGVREQYF.

This chain uses TRBV4-1 with TRBJ2-3, with 11 bases that match TRBD2. The CDR3 totals 18 residues. CDR1 and CDR2 (germline): MGHRA, YSYEKL. With 1 base clipped from V and 6 bases from J, the junction kept 12 bases outside the gene matches. The CDR3 loop reads CASSQVPSGRWGADTQYF. CDR3 DNA: TGCGCCAGCAGCCAAGTGCCTAGCGGGAGGTGGGGGGCGGATACGCAGTATTTT.

This chain uses TRBV6-1 with TRBJ1-1; 7 positions match TRBD1. Germline V CDR1 and CDR2: MNHNS, SASEGT. V was clipped by 6 bases and J by 7 bases; unmatched bases: 5. CDR3 length: 12 residues. CDR3 DNA: TGTGCCAGCAGCGGGACAGAGATTGAAGCTTTCTTT. Protein sequence: CASSGTEIEAFF.

The chain joins TRBV28 to TRBJ1-2; D is perhaps TRBD1 (5 bases). Germline CDR1 and CDR2: MDHEN and SYDVKM. This CDR3 has 10 residues. The germline V and J ends were trimmed by 7 bases and 8 bases, with 8 bases remaining between them. CDR3 sequence (DNA): TGTGCCAGCATGGGGGAAGGCTACACCTTC. It yields the protein CASMGEGYTF.

The gene calls are TRBV30 and TRBJ1-2, with a possible D match to TRBD1 (5 bases). V lost 2 bases and J 4 bases, leaving 17 bases between the germline ends. The CDR3 length is 15 residues. CDR1 and CDR2 from the germline V gene are GTSNPN and SVGIG (reference sequence). The CDR3 reads CAWSRRGSAGYGYTF. In nucleotides, the CDR3 is TGTGCCTGGAGTCGCCGGGGGTCTGCGGGCTATGGCTACACCTTC. Full variable domain (missing parts from reference TRBV30 and TRBJ1-2): SQTIHQWPATLVQPVGSPLSLECTVEGTSNPNLYWYRQAAGRGLQLLFYSVGIGQISSEVPQNLSASRPQDRQFILSSKKLLLSDSGFYLCAWSRRGSAGYGYTFGSGTRLTVV.

The rearrangement links TRBV6-5 to TRBJ1-5; 9 bases line up with TRBD1. CDR3 length equals 13 residues. V lost 6 bases and J lost 6; bases outside the gene matches: 3. Per the germline V gene, CDR1 is MNHEY and CDR2 is SVGAGI. The CDR3 bases are TGTGCCAGCAGCCCGGACAGGGGTCAGCCCCAGCATTTT. Amino acids: CASSPDRGQPQHF.

The chain joins TRBV5-4 to TRBJ2-5; TRBD2 aligns across 9 bases. With 0 bases clipped from V and 4 bases from J, the junction kept 4 bases outside the gene matches. The germline gives CDR1 SGHNT, CDR2 YYREEE (reference sequence). The CDR3 consists of 15 residues. CDR3: CASSLGLAEGETQYF. The CDR3 DNA is TGTGCCAGCAGCTTGGGACTAGCGGAGGGAGAGACCCAGTACTTC.

The rearrangement uses TRBV19 and TRBJ1-2, with D maybe TRBD1 (5 bases). Deletions cut 11 bases from V and 5 bases from J, with 27 bases between. The germline V gene encodes CDR1 LNHDA and CDR2 SQIVND (reference sequence). This CDR3 contains 16 residues. In nucleotides, the CDR3 is TGTGCCTCCAACGGGGGGTTCGGGCCGATTGGTTATGGCTACACCTTC. This codes for CASNGGFGPIGYGYTF.

The rearrangement links TRBV19 to TRBJ1-3; D not resolved. The V gene's germline CDR1 is LNHDA and CDR2 SQIVND (reference sequence). The V end was cut by 3 bases, the J end by 2 bases, with 8 bases between. This CDR3 comprises 14 residues. The CDR3 DNA sequence: TGTGCCAGTAGTATCCTCCCGCCTGGAAACACCATATATTTT. This encodes CASSILPPGNTIYF.

This sequence joins TRBV30 and TRBJ2-3, with 8 positions matching TRBD1. V lost 7 bases to trimming and J lost 3 bases; unmatched junction nucleotides: 9. From germline, CDR1 is GTSNPN and CDR2 SVGIG (reference sequence). This CDR3 is 14 amino acids long. The CDR3 loop reads CASNGQGGTDTQYF. The DNA for the CDR3 is TGTGCCTCGAACGGACAGGGTGGTACAGATACGCAGTATTTT.

The CDR3 DNA is TGTGCCAGCAGCTCAGGGGTCCCCAGCTCCTACGAGCAGTACTTC. Translation gives CASSSGVPSSYEQYF. This chain connects TRBV7-9 to TRBJ2-7, with D possibly TRBD1 on 6 matching bases. The V gene lost 4 bases and the J gene lost 0 bases, with 13 bases spanning the gap. Germline V gene lookup returns CDR1 SEHNR and CDR2 FQNEAQ (reference sequence). CDR3 length: 15 residues.

The chain is built from TRBV6-6 and TRBJ1-1; no clear D gene. The length of the CDR3 is 14 residues. Germline values: CDR1 MNHNY, CDR2 SVGAGI (reference sequence). Trimming pared 1 base from V and 0 bases from J, leaving 6 bases between. The CDR3 spells CASSYYGLNTEAFF. DNA for the CDR3: TGTGCCAGCAGTTACTACGGACTGAACACTGAAGCTTTCTTT.

This chain links TRBV4-2 with TRBJ2-7, with D perhaps assigned TRBD1 or TRBD2 (5 bases each). Germline values: CDR1 LGHNA, CDR2 YNFKEQ. V shed 0 bases and J shed 0 bases, with 15 bases lying between them. There are 17 residues in the CDR3. The CDR3 sequence is CASSQDPSGGASYEQYF. The CDR3 coding sequence is TGTGCCAGCAGCCAAGATCCCAGCGGTGGGGCCTCCTACGAGCAGTACTTC.

This rearrangement joins TRBV5-1 to TRBJ1-1; TRBD1 matches 12 bases. Germline-derived CDR1 and CDR2 are SGHRS and YFSETQ. The length of the CDR3 is 16 residues. The V gene end was trimmed by 4 bases and the J gene end by 2 bases; junction bases not matched to a gene: 6. The CDR3 nucleotides read TGCGCCAGCAGCCCAGGGACAGGGGGCTATAACACTGAAGCTTTCTTT. Translation gives CASSPGTGGYNTEAFF.

Here the CDR3 reads CAIGQERNIQYF. CDR3 nucleotide sequence: TGTGCCATAGGGCAGGAGAGAAACATTCAGTACTTC. The chain employs TRBV10-3 and TRBJ2-4; no clear D gene. The germline V gene encodes CDR1 ENHRY and CDR2 SYGVKD. The CDR3 consists of 12 residues. V was pared by 9 bases and J by 6 bases, with 12 bases between.

The V gene is TRBV19, the J gene TRBJ1-2; a weak D match, TRBD1 (6 bases). The CDR3 length is 15 residues. Germline-derived CDR1 and CDR2 are LNHDA and SQIVND (reference sequence). The germline V and J ends were trimmed by 6 bases and 8 bases, with 22 bases remaining between them. The CDR3 DNA reads TGTGCCAGTAGAGATACAGGGAGGGCCCTTGAGGGCTACACCTTC. This gives the protein CASRDTGRALEGYTF.

The chain couples TRBV7-2 to TRBJ2-7, with D tentatively TRBD2 (7 bases). The CDR3 is 14 amino acids. The ends were cut back, 2 bases at V and 5 bases at J, with 13 bases in the middle. Germline lookup yields CDR1 SGHTA and CDR2 FQGNSA. CDR3 region: CASSLSGGGNEQYF. The DNA for the CDR3 is TGTGCCAGCAGCTTATCGGGGGGCGGGAACGAGCAGTACTTC.

This chain joins TRBV9 and TRBJ2-5; a possible D gene is TRBD2 (5 bases). Deletions cut 1 base from V and 2 bases from J, with 6 bases between. From germline, CDR1 is SGDLS and CDR2 YYNGEE. This CDR3 spans 13 amino acids. CDR3 protein: CASSVSGQETQYF. CDR3 bases: TGTGCCAGCAGCGTAAGCGGACAAGAGACCCAGTACTTC. Full variable domain (rest looked up from reference TRBV9 and TRBJ2-5): DSGVTQTPKHLITATGQRVTLRCSPRSGDLSVYWYQQSLDQGLQFLIQYYNGEERAKGNILERFSAQQFPDLHSELNLSSLELGDSALYFCASSVSGQETQYFGPGTRLLVL.

The gene calls are TRBV28 and TRBJ2-3, with 10 bases identical to TRBD2. After removal of 9 bases from V and 5 bases from J, the junction contained 8 bases not matched to a gene. Germline V CDR1 and CDR2: MDHEN, SYDVKM. CDR3 length equals 14 residues. The DNA for the CDR3 is TGTGCCAGTCGAACTAGCGGGGCCAGAGATACGCAGTATTTT. Protein sequence: CASRTSGARDTQYF. Drawing the rest from reference TRBV28 and TRBJ2-3, the complete variable domain is DVKVTQSSRYLVKRTGEKVFLECVQDMDHENMFWYRQDPGLGLRLIYFSYDVKMKEKGDIPEGYSVSREKKERFSLILESASTNQTSMYLCASRTSGARDTQYFGPGTRLTVL.

The CDR3 DNA is TGTGCCTGGAGTGTGGGGGCGAACATTCAGTACTTC. This codes for CAWSVGANIQYF. The chain uses TRBV30 and TRBJ2-4; the D gene is possibly TRBD1 (6 bases). Germline V gene lookup returns CDR1 GTSNPN and CDR2 SVGIG (reference sequence). The germline V and J ends were trimmed by 0 bases and 7 bases, with 7 bases remaining between them. This CDR3 comprises 12 residues.